This T cell receptor (beta chain) was captured by sequencing in a study of blood T cell repertoires in COVID-19. On the study more broadly: The samples span acute and convalescent COVID-19 from the United States, Italy and Spain. The analysed material was cDNA or gDNA that came from T cells, B-cell-depleted T cells, or PBMCs.

Study processing details: Estimation of nucleated cell counts relied on the amplification of reference gene primers. TCRdb keeps only in-frame clones here, not all; method: immunoSEQ multiplex PCR. That table is the source of V, J and clone size, and D and trimming were worked out from the DNA. Of some 81,000 clones listed, about nine tenths are singletons. The CDR3 contains 14 residues. Per germline, CDR1 MDHEN and CDR2 SYDVKM. V was trimmed by 3 bases and J by 8 bases, leaving 16 bases between them. The sample consisted of peripheral blood. The TCR originated in a woman between 50 and 59 years old in a cohort sampled during active COVID-19. The chain carries TRBV28 and TRBJ1-2; TRBD1 is a possible D gene (5 bases). The CDR3 reads CASSLGGAQRGYTF. The CDR3 coding sequence is TGTGCCAGCAGTTTGGGAGGGGCGCAGAGGGGCTACACCTTC.